The 29 T cell receptor beta chains reported below all come from one sample, sequenced in a study of T cell repertoires in cytomegalovirus infection. TCRdb redid the calling of the reads with MiXCR, one entry per CDR3 protein. The table lists nearly 550,000 distinct CDR3 sequences, approximately 17% of them singletons. Sequenced material: CD8+ T cells from PBMCs. These TCRs come from a human donor in good health (CMV status not recorded). Some clones in this sample may be carry-over from other donors' samples.

The V gene is TRBV6-2 or TRBV6-3, the J gene TRBJ2-7, with D perhaps TRBD1 (5 bases). The CDR3 runs 16 residues. Germline assignment: CDR1 MNHEY and CDR2 SVGEGT. Deletions cut 6 bases from V and 2 bases from J, with 20 bases between. CDR3: CASSYNAGKQTYEQYF. The CDR3 DNA reads TGTGCCAGCAGCTATAATGCAGGGAAACAGACCTACGAGCAGTACTTC.

This clonotype was seen many times. V is TRBV12-5 and J is TRBJ1-1; a possible D gene is TRBD1 (5 bases). CDR1 LGHNT and CDR2 FRNRAP come from the germline V gene. Trimming removed 5 bases at V and 0 bases at J, with 13 bases between. The length of the CDR3 is 15 residues. CDR3 sequence reads: CASGLSTVMNTEAFF. CDR3 DNA: TGTGCTAGTGGTCTCTCGACAGTCATGAACACTGAAGCTTTCTTT.

The V gene is TRBV7-3, the J gene TRBJ2-2; D gene unclear. Germline V CDR1 and CDR2: SGHTA, FQGTGA. V dropped 0 bases and J dropped 1 base, with 15 bases sitting between them. This CDR3 has 18 amino acids. CDR3 amino acids: CASSLTKDGRGNTGELFF. CDR3 DNA sequence: TGTGCCAGCAGCTTAACTAAGGACGGGCGCGGGAACACCGGGGAGCTGTTTTTT.

This clonotype was recorded many times. A junction end diverges from the germline sequence, so it may reflect a read error. The chain recombines TRBV28 with TRBJ1-2; D may be TRBD1 (5 bases). The germline V gene encodes CDR1 MDHEN and CDR2 SYDVKM. The CDR3 has 11 amino acids. The CDR3 nucleotides read TGTGCCAGCAGTTTAATAGAGGGGACCTCCTTC. It translates to CASSLIEGTSF.

Many counts were recorded for this clonotype. The rearrangement uses TRBV10-3 and TRBJ2-7; 7 bases fit TRBD1. V was pared by 5 bases and J by 1 base, with 8 bases of the junction left unmatched. This CDR3 contains 15 residues. From germline, CDR1 is ENHRY and CDR2 SYGVKD. The CDR3 nucleotides read TGTGCCATCAGTTCCGGGACAGCAGCTTCCTACGAGCAGTACTTC. As protein: CAISSGTAASYEQYF.

This clonotype was counted many times. The V gene is TRBV7-3, the J gene TRBJ2-5; 8 nucleotides line up with TRBD2. CDR1 is SGHTA and CDR2 is FQGTGA in the germline V gene. This CDR3 contains 15 residues. J gave up 1 base and V 2 bases, and 3 bases lay outside the gene matches. This CDR3 reads CASSLGGGPQETQYF. The CDR3 bases are TGTGCCAGCAGCTTAGGCGGGGGGCCCCAAGAGACCCAGTACTTC. The variable domain in full, with the rest retrieved from reference TRBV7-3 and TRBJ2-5, is GAGVSQTPSNKVTEKGKYVELRCDPISGHTALYWYRQSLGQGPEFLIYFQGTGAADDSGLPNDRFFAVRPEGSVSTLKIQRTERGDSAVYLCASSLGGGPQETQYFGPGTRLLVL.

This clonotype was observed a single time. A read error may account for a junction end that differs from germline. The chain uses TRBV4-1 and TRBJ1-3, with D perhaps TRBD1 (5 bases). Germline V gene sequence: CDR1 MGHRA, CDR2 YSYEKL. This CDR3 comprises 16 residues. The CDR3 nucleotides are TGTGCCAGCAGCCAAGTTGCGAGGGGCTCTGGAAACACCATATATTTT. Translating it yields CASSQVARGSGNTIYF.

A note on this clonotype: Compared with germline, one end of the junction differs, possibly owing to a read error. The rearrangement uses TRBV4-1 and TRBJ2-2; possibly TRBD1 or TRBD2 for D (5 bases each). CDR3 length: 13 amino acids. Germline CDR1 reads MGHRA; CDR2 reads YSYEKL. The CDR3 DNA sequence: TGCGCCAGCAGCCCAGACGGGACCGGGGTGCTGTTTTTT. It translates to CASSPDGTGVLFF.

This clonotype came up many times. The DNA for the CDR3 is TGTGCCAGCAGCTTAGAGGAGAGACTCAAAGTGAACACTGAAGCTTTCTTT. Translation: CASSLEERLKVNTEAFF. The gene calls are TRBV7-9 and TRBJ1-1; D is unclear. The germline V gene encodes CDR1 SEHNR and CDR2 FQNEAQ (reference sequence). The V gene lost 1 base and the J gene lost 0 bases, with 15 bases spanning the gap. The CDR3 totals 17 residues. Using reference TRBV7-9 and TRBJ1-1 for the parts outside the CDR3, the full variable domain is DTGVSQNPRHKITKRGQNVTFRCDPISEHNRLYWYRQTLGQGPEFLTYFQNEAQLEKSRLLSDRFSAERPKGSFSTLEIQRTEQGDSAMYLCASSLEERLKVNTEAFFGQGTRLTVV.

This sequence joins TRBV5-6 and TRBJ1-5, with D possibly matching TRBD1 (6 bases). The CDR3 loop spans 16 amino acids. Germline V gene lookup returns CDR1 SGHDT and CDR2 YYEEEE. Trimming left V 0 bases short and J 4 bases short, with 14 bases between. The CDR3 region is CASSLAGAGRNQPQHF. The DNA for the CDR3 is TGTGCCAGCAGCTTGGCAGGGGCCGGGAGGAATCAGCCCCAGCATTTT.

This clonotype came up many times. The chain is built from TRBV7-9 and TRBJ2-3; 15 nucleotides line up with TRBD2. This CDR3 contains 18 residues. The V gene end was trimmed by 7 bases and the J gene end by 6 bases; junction bases not matched to a gene: 14. CDR1 and CDR2 (germline): SEHNR, FQNEAQ (reference sequence). The CDR3 is CASIKSGLAGGPSDTQYF. The CDR3 nucleotides are TGTGCCAGCATCAAATCCGGACTAGCGGGAGGGCCTTCCGATACGCAGTATTTT.

The sample holds many counts of this clonotype. J is TRBJ2-2 and V is TRBV28; perhaps TRBD2 as D (5 bases). The CDR3 extends over 15 amino acids. Germline V gives CDR1 MDHEN, CDR2 SYDVKM. Trimming shortened V by 7 bases and J by 5 bases, and 17 bases separated the two germline ends. The CDR3 DNA sequence: TGTGCCAGCACCCGTACTTCTAGAGGGACCGGGGAGCTGTTTTTT. It yields the protein CASTRTSRGTGELFF.

V and J are TRBV14 and TRBJ2-1, with TRBD2 matching 8 bases. V was clipped by 4 bases and J by 4 bases; unmatched bases: 12. The CDR3 is made up of 17 amino acids. The germline gives CDR1 SGHDN, CDR2 FVKESK. CDR3 amino acids: CASSLQSPSGGYNEQFF. The CDR3 coding sequence is TGTGCCAGCAGCCTCCAATCCCCCAGCGGGGGTTACAATGAGCAGTTCTTC.

The chain joins TRBV20-1 to TRBJ1-1; 10 bases match TRBD1. J was trimmed by 1 base and V by 0 bases; bases with no gene match: 5. This CDR3 spans 16 amino acids. Germline CDR1 reads DFQATT; CDR2 reads SNEGSKA (reference sequence). The CDR3 DNA reads TGCAGTGCTAGAGAAGCCGGGACAGGGGCGAACACTGAAGCTTTCTTT. Translating it yields CSAREAGTGANTEAFF.

This clonotype was counted at least ten times. CDR3 amino acids: CASSLDQGVYEQYF. In DNA, the CDR3 is TGTGCCAGCAGCCTGGACCAGGGGGTCTACGAGCAGTACTTC. The J gene is TRBJ2-7, the V gene TRBV7-9, with 7 bases lining up with TRBD1. V trimming: 5 bases; J trimming: 3 bases; junction bases outside the gene matches: 7. The CDR3 consists of 14 residues. The V gene's germline CDR1 is SEHNR and CDR2 FQNEAQ (reference sequence). Using reference TRBV7-9 and TRBJ2-7 for the parts outside the CDR3, the full variable domain is DTGVSQNPRHKITKRGQNVTFRCDPISEHNRLYWYRQTLGQGPEFLTYFQNEAQLEKSRLLSDRFSAERPKGSFSTLEIQRTEQGDSAMYLCASSLDQGVYEQYFGPGTRLTVT.

This clonotype showed up just a few times. The V and J genes are TRBV5-6 and TRBJ2-2; perhaps TRBD2 as D (6 bases). The germline V and J ends were trimmed by 1 base and 6 bases, with 10 bases remaining between them. Germline assignment: CDR1 SGHDT and CDR2 YYEEEE. The CDR3 sequence is 14 residues long. The CDR3 region has the DNA TGTGCCAGCAGCTTGTGGGAGGCCCCCGGGGAGCTGTTTTTT. This codes for CASSLWEAPGELFF.

This clonotype occurred many times. The rearrangement links TRBV4-2 to TRBJ1-1, with a weak D call TRBD1 (6 bases). V lost 0 bases to trimming and J lost 2 bases, with 13 bases between them. The CDR3 contains 16 residues. Germline V gives CDR1 LGHNA, CDR2 YNFKEQ. CDR3 amino acids: CASSQERNRANTEAFF. CDR3 sequence (DNA): TGTGCCAGCAGCCAAGAAAGAAACAGGGCCAACACTGAAGCTTTCTTT.

This clonotype has a count of ten or more. CDR3 region: CASSSQVGDQPQHF. CDR3 in DNA: TGTGCCAGCAGTTCTCAGGTTGGTGATCAGCCCCAGCATTTT. The J gene is TRBJ1-5, the V gene TRBV12-3 or TRBV12-4; no clear D. Trimming left V 4 bases short and J 5 bases short, with 12 bases between. CDR3 size: 14 residues.

The chain carries TRBV29-1 and TRBJ1-3; the D is unclear. Trimming left V 8 bases short and J 4 bases short, with 18 bases between. The CDR3 contains 14 residues. CDR1 is SQVTM, CDR2 ANQGSEA, per germline. This chain's CDR3 is CSYRGAGTGNTIYF. As DNA, the CDR3 is TGCAGCTACCGGGGAGCGGGAACAGGAAACACCATATATTTT.

The sample holds a few counts of this clonotype. The V and J genes are TRBV9 and TRBJ2-1; TRBD2 agrees at 7 bases. There are 15 residues in the CDR3. Germline V gene data show CDR1 as SGDLS and CDR2 as YYNGEE. After removal of 0 bases from V and 5 bases from J, the junction contained 5 bases not matched to a gene. The CDR3 protein is CASSVALAANNEQFF. In nucleotides, the CDR3 is TGTGCCAGCAGCGTAGCCCTAGCGGCTAACAATGAGCAGTTCTTC.

This clonotype was counted ten times or more. The chain combines TRBV20-1 with TRBJ2-1; 7 bases agree with TRBD1. This CDR3 spans 13 amino acids. V gave up 3 bases and J gave up 1 base; unmatched junction bases: 0. Looked up from germline, CDR1 is DFQATT and CDR2 is SNEGSKA (reference sequence). The CDR3 sequence is CSARDRSYNEQFF. The DNA of the CDR3 is TGCAGTGCTAGGGACAGGTCCTACAATGAGCAGTTCTTC.

Note on this clonotype: A single base separates this from a much larger clone, so it may be a read error. J is TRBJ1-1 and V is TRBV5-4, with D perhaps matching TRBD1 (5 bases). Deletions cut 1 base from V and 6 bases from J, with 10 bases between. This CDR3 spans 13 amino acids. Germline lookup yields CDR1 SGHNT and CDR2 YYREEE (reference sequence). CDR3 nucleotides: TGTGCCAGCAGCTTGAGGGAGGGGCCTGAAGCTTTCTTT. Amino acid sequence: CASSLREGPEAFF.

In its sample, this clonotype was seen many times. Here the CDR3 DNA reads TGTGCCAGCAGCCGGGGACAGGGTGTCTATGGCTACACCTTC. Its translation: CASSRGQGVYGYTF. The V gene is TRBV7-9, the J gene TRBJ1-2, with TRBD1 identical over 9 bases. CDR1 is SEHNR and CDR2 is FQNEAQ in the germline V gene (reference sequence). The CDR3 runs to 14 residues. V was pared by 5 bases and J by 4 bases, with 5 bases of the junction left unmatched.

V usage is TRBV19 and J usage is TRBJ2-5, with 10 bases that match TRBD2. The CDR3 consists of 17 residues. Germline V CDR1 and CDR2: LNHDA, SQIVND (reference sequence). Germline trimming cut 4 bases from V and 3 bases from J; bases unmatched to any gene: 11. CDR3 protein: CASSTGTSVRAEETQYF. CDR3 nucleotide sequence: TGTGCCAGTAGTACCGGGACTAGCGTGAGGGCCGAAGAGACCCAGTACTTC.

This clonotype came up many times. J is TRBJ2-7 and V is TRBV10-3; no reliable D call. V was shortened by 6 bases and J by 6 bases, with 15 bases between the two germline ends. The germline V gene encodes CDR1 ENHRY and CDR2 SYGVKD. The CDR3 is 13 amino acids. The CDR3 region has the DNA TGTGCCATCAGCCCGCCTCGTAGTTTCGAGCAGTACTTC. Encoded protein: CAISPPRSFEQYF.

This clonotype was seen only a few times. CDR3 coding DNA: TGTGCCAGCTCACAGGAGGGAATAGGGACTGAAGCTTTCTTT. This codes for CASSQEGIGTEAFF. This chain links TRBV18 with TRBJ1-1; D is ambiguous. This CDR3 region has 14 residues. In germline, CDR1 is KGHSH, CDR2 LQKENI. Trimming took off 4 bases at V and 5 bases at J, with 14 bases between the two ends. The whole variable domain, filled in from reference TRBV18 and TRBJ1-1, reads NAGVMQNPRHLVRRRGQEARLRCSPMKGHSHVYWYRQLPEEGLKFMVYLQKENIIDESGMPKERFSAEFPKEGPSILRIQQVVRGDSAAYFCASSQEGIGTEAFFGQGTRLTVV.

The genes are TRBV29-1 and TRBJ2-5; TRBD1 aligns across 7 bases. V lost 3 bases, J lost 5 bases, and 9 bases stayed unmatched. The CDR3 totals 14 residues. CDR1 SQVTM and CDR2 ANQGSEA come from the germline V gene. For the CDR3, the DNA is TGCAGCGTTGAGAAGGCAGGGGGTAGGGAGACCCAGTACTTC. Its translation: CSVEKAGGRETQYF.

The chain couples TRBV2 to TRBJ1-5; D gene unclear. CDR1 and CDR2 from the germline V gene are SNHLY and FYNNEI. The length of the CDR3 is 14 residues. Trimming pared 3 bases from V and 0 bases from J, leaving 6 bases between. Written as DNA, the CDR3 is TGTGCCAGCAGTGAGAGGGATAGCAATCAGCCCCAGCATTTT. Residues: CASSERDSNQPQHF.

The chain joins TRBV28 to TRBJ2-7; no clear D gene. With 3 bases removed from V and 2 bases from J, the gap between germline ends came to 11 bases. Germline assignment: CDR1 MDHEN and CDR2 SYDVKM. CDR3 length: 14 residues. The CDR3 loop reads CASSFIGGAYEQYF. In DNA form, the CDR3 reads TGTGCCAGCAGTTTTATCGGCGGAGCCTACGAGCAGTACTTC.